The rows below give T cell receptor beta chains drawn from one sample of a study of T cell responses to AZD1222 COVID-19 vaccine. Generated by immunoSEQ multiplex PCR, the TCRdb table keeps only in-frame clones and is missing some. The profile covers tens of thousands of clones, with roughly 90% appearing a single time and 6.9% taken by the ten largest. The source was peripheral blood, collected 28 days after the second AZD1222 dose. Receptor source: an adult who received the AZD1222 COVID-19 vaccine. Both conserved end residues are part of each CDR3. A D gene is named only where the DNA matches it firmly. A row's size may be missing; if present it is once, few, many or a size class.

TRBJ1-1 TRBV7-8 - - TGTGCCAGCAGCTACCCGAAAAAAGCTGAAGCTTTCTTT CASSYPKKAEAFF
TRBJ2-2 TRBV7-9 TRBD1 - TGTGCCACCAAGACCGGGACAGCGAACACCGGGGAGCTGTTTTTT CATKTGTANTGELFF
TRBJ1-5 TRBV5-1 - - TGCGCCAGCAGCTTGGCCGGCAGCAATCAGCCCCAGCATTTT CASSLAGSNQPQHF
TRBJ1-3 TRBV28 - - TGTGCCGTCGGAAGGGAGGCCGGAAACACCATATATTTT CAVGREAGNTIYF
TRBJ2-1 TRBV11-1 TRBD2 few TGTGCCAGCAGCTTAGGGACTAGCAACTACAATGAGCAGTTCTTC CASSLGTSNYNEQFF
TRBJ1-1 TRBV12-3/TRBV12-4 - - TGTGCCAGCAGCTGGGGGGTGGGCACTGAAGCTTTCTTT CASSWGVGTEAFF
TRBJ1-4 TRBV7-2 TRBD1 - TGTGCCAGCAGCTTAGCAGGGACAGTTCGAGGTGAAAAACTGTTTTTT CASSLAGTVRGEKLFF
TRBJ1-6 TRBV28 - - TGTGCCAGCAGCCTCTTGGGCGGACGGTATAATTCACCCCTCCACTTT CASSLLGGRYNSPLHF
TRBJ1-6 TRBV7-9 - - TGTGCCAGCAGCCTCCGGGCGGGATCGAATTCACCCCTCCACTTT CASSLRAGSNSPLHF
TRBJ1-6 TRBV9 - - TGTGCCAGCAGCGTAGTGGGGGTGAATTCACCCCTCCACTTT CASSVVGVNSPLHF
TRBJ2-3 TRBV30 TRBD1 - TGTGCCTGTTCAATCGGACAGGGGGAGGCAGATACGCAGTATTTT CACSIGQGEADTQYF
TRBJ2-4 TRBV7-2 - - TGTGCCAGCAGCTTATTATCCGGGAGTCCGGGAAACATTCAGTACTTC CASSLLSGSPGNIQYF
TRBJ2-3 TRBV21-1 - - TGTGCCAGCAGCTCCCCGACTAGCGGGGATCCCAGCACAGATACGCAGTATTTT CASSSPTSGDPSTDTQYF
TRBJ2-1 TRBV28 - - TGTGCCAGCAGTTTTTGGGGGAGAAGGGACAATGAGCAGTTCTTC CASSFWGRRDNEQFF
TRBJ1-1 TRBV19 - - TGTGCCAGCGCAGTTCAGCCCGAGGTTGGAGCTTTCTTT CASAVQPEVGAFF
TRBJ2-1 TRBV4-1 TRBD2 - TGCGCCAGCAGCCAGGGGGAGGGAGCTGGGATTGACAATGAGCAGTTCTTC CASSQGEGAGIDNEQFF
TRBJ2-7 TRBV4-2 - - TGTGCCAGCAGCCAAGACTTTGGCGGGACAGTCTCCTACGAGCAGTACTTC CASSQDFGGTVSYEQYF
TRBJ1-1 TRBV18 TRBD1 - TGTGCCAGCTCACCATTGGGGGGACAGGGGTTCACTGAAGCTTTCTTT CASSPLGGQGFTEAFF
TRBJ2-6 TRBV30 TRBD1 few TGTGCCTGGAGACGGGACAGGGCAACCTCTGGGGCCAACGTCCTGACTTTC CAWRRDRATSGANVLTF
TRBJ2-1 TRBV5-1 - - TGCGCCAGCAGCTTAAGTAATGAGCAGTTCTTC CASSLSNEQFF
TRBJ2-7 TRBV28 - - TGTGCCAGCAGTTCTGGGACGTGGACCTACGAGCAGTACTTC CASSSGTWTYEQYF
TRBJ2-6 TRBV5-1 - - TGCGCCAGCAGCTTGGGAGGAGGTCCCGGGGCCAACGTCCTGACTTTC CASSLGGGPGANVLTF
TRBJ1-4 TRBV7-9 TRBD1 few TGTGCCAGCAGCTTGGACAGGGGTGATGAAAAACTGTTTTTT CASSLDRGDEKLFF
TRBJ2-2 TRBV9 - - TGTGCCAGCAGCGTAGGGGGCGCCGGGGAGCTGTTTTTT CASSVGGAGELFF
TRBJ1-2 TRBV6-1 - - TGTGCCAGCAGTGAAGCGGGGAATGGCTACACCTTC CASSEAGNGYTF
TRBJ2-7 TRBV3-1/TRBV3-2 - - TGTGCCAGCAGCCAAGGGACTGCACCCTCCTACGAGCAGTACTTC CASSQGTAPSYEQYF
TRBJ2-7 TRBV5-1 - - TGCGCCAGCAGCTTATCGGTCGGGTACGAGCAGTACTTC CASSLSVGYEQYF
TRBJ2-1 TRBV28 TRBD2 - TGTGCCAGCAAAACTAGCGGGGCCTACAATGAGCAGTTCTTC CASKTSGAYNEQFF
TRBJ1-5 TRBV28 TRBD1 once TGTGCCAGCACCCAGCGGGACAGGAGCTTCTATAGCAATCAGCCCCAGCATTTT CASTQRDRSFYSNQPQHF
TRBJ2-1 TRBV7-2 - - TGTGCCAGCACTAGCCATCTGTACAATGAGCAGTTCTTC CASTSHLYNEQFF
TRBJ1-1 TRBV19 - - TGTGCCAGTAGGAACACAGGGATGGCCACTGAAGCTTTCTTT CASRNTGMATEAFF
TRBJ1-5 TRBV25-1 - - TGTGCCAGCAGTGAATCGAGGGGGGTTCAGCCCCAGCATTTT CASSESRGVQPQHF
TRBJ2-5 TRBV29-1 - once TGCAGCGTTAGGACGCAAGAGACCCAGTACTTC CSVRTQETQYF
TRBJ1-6 TRBV4-2 TRBD1 - TGTGCCAGCGCGACAGGGAACTATAATTCACCCCTCCACTTT CASATGNYNSPLHF
TRBJ2-5 TRBV4-1 TRBD2 - TGCGCCAGCAGCCCCCCATCGGGGAGCGGGAGGGCAGAGACCCAGTACTTC CASSPPSGSGRAETQYF
TRBJ2-3 TRBV29-1 TRBD2 - TGCAGCGTGTTGAAGCGGGACACAGATACGCAGTATTTT CSVLKRDTDTQYF
TRBJ2-5 TRBV5-6 TRBD2 - TGTGCCAGCAGCCTCCGACTAGCGGGACACGAGACCCAGTACTTC CASSLRLAGHETQYF
TRBJ2-3 TRBV7-6 - few TGTGCCAGCAGCTTACTGGGACTGACTAGCACAGATACGCAGTATTTT CASSLLGLTSTDTQYF
TRBJ2-1 TRBV6-5 - - TGTGCCAGCAGTTACTCGATATCGGGGGCGTATGAGCAGTTCTTC CASSYSISGAYEQFF
TRBJ1-5 TRBV10-3 - - TGTGCCATCAGTGCAGGGGATAGCAATCAGCCCCAGCATTTT CAISAGDSNQPQHF
TRBJ2-4 TRBV4-1 TRBD2 - TGCGCCAGCAGCCACCCGGGATTGAGAGCGGGGGCGGACAAAAACATTCAGTACTTC CASSHPGLRAGADKNIQYF
TRBJ2-5 TRBV7-9 - - TGTGCCAGCAGCTTACGGGTGCTGTACCAAGAGACCCAGTACTTC CASSLRVLYQETQYF
TRBJ2-7 TRBV6-5 - - TGTGCCAGCAGTTCCCAGGCGGGCGAGCAGTACTTC CASSSQAGEQYF
TRBJ2-5 TRBV13 TRBD2 - TGTGCCAGCAGCATTACCAGCGGGAGGGGGTTGCAGACCCAGTACTTC CASSITSGRGLQTQYF
TRBJ1-2 TRBV13 TRBD1 - TGTGCCAGCAGCCCCCTGGGGGACAGGGGGTATGGCTACACCTTC CASSPLGDRGYGYTF
TRBJ1-2 TRBV7-9 - - TGTGCCAGCAGCCTCGACAATCACTATGGCTACACCTTC CASSLDNHYGYTF
TRBJ1-1 TRBV18 - - TGTGCCAGCTCACCGGCAGTAGGCACTGAAGCTTTCTTT CASSPAVGTEAFF
TRBJ2-7 TRBV14 TRBD1 - TGTGCCAGCAGCCGCTTGGGAGACAGGGCCTACGAGCAGTACTTC CASSRLGDRAYEQYF
TRBJ2-1 TRBV10-3 TRBD2 few TGTGCCATCAGTGTTGGGACTAGCGTCTTAGATGAGCAGTTCTTC CAISVGTSVLDEQFF